This T cell receptor beta chain derives from a study of blood T cell repertoires in COVID-19. Study summary: The United States, Italy and Spain supplied acute and convalescent COVID-19 samples. PBMCs, B-cell-depleted T cells, or T cells provided the cDNA or gDNA that made up the material.

Germline CDR1 reads SGHNT; CDR2 reads YYREEE (reference sequence). Trimming at V came to 0 bases and at J to 0 bases, leaving 2 bases not matched to a gene. This CDR3 contains 15 residues. Per the study methods: Quantification of nucleated cells was approximated via reference gene primer amplification. The method was immunoSEQ multiplex PCR; TCRdb's version includes in-frame clones alone and lacks a portion of them. V, J and clone size reflect that table, while D and trimming were determined from the DNA. Here the sample spans roughly 670,000 clones, about nine tenths being singletons. The source of this sequence is a young woman with acute or convalescent COVID-19. Sequenced input: peripheral blood. The rearrangement uses TRBV5-4 and TRBJ2-7; TRBD1 matches at 8 bases. The CDR3, as DNA: TGTGCCAGCAGCTTGGGAGGACAGGGCTCCTACGAGCAGTACTTC. Its protein product is CASSLGGQGSYEQYF.